Sequencing of this T cell receptor beta chain was carried out in a study of control samples from healthy donors and cancer patients. A single count supports this clone. Data came from immunoSEQ multiplex PCR; TCRdb stores just in-frame clones and leaves some out. Of 150,000 or so clones listed, 70% to 90% are singletons. Germline loops: CDR1 MNHNY, CDR2 SVGAGI (reference sequence). Trimming took 2 bases from V and 3 from J, leaving 14 bases between them. This CDR3 spans 16 amino acids. Sequencing was performed on blood. The chain combines TRBV6-6 with TRBJ1-5; D not certain. The clonotype originates from a woman younger than 45 in good health. The CDR3 is CASSYLWRRNNQPQHF. In DNA, the CDR3 is TGTGCCAGCAGTTACCTCTGGAGAAGGAACAATCAGCCCCAGCATTTT.